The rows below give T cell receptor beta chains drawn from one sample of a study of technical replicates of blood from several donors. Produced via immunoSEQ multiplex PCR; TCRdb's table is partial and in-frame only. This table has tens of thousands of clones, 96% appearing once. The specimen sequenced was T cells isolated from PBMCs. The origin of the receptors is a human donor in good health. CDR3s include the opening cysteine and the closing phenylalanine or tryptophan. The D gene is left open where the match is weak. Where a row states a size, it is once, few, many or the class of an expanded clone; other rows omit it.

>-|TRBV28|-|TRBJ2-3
TGTGCCAGCAGTCAGACAGGCTTTGATACGCAGTATTTT
CASSQTGFDTQYF
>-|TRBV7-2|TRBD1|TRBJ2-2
TGTGCCAGCAGCTCAGAGACAGGGACCGGGGAGCTGTTTTTT
CASSSETGTGELFF
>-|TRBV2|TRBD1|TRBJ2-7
TGTGCCAGCAGCGTAGACAGGGCGCTCTCCTACGAGCAGTACTTC
CASSVDRALSYEQYF
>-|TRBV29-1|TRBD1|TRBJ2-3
TGCAGCGTACTGACAGGGGGAACAGATACGCAGTATTTT
CSVLTGGTDTQYF
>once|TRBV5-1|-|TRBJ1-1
TGCGCCAGCAGCTGGGACATCCGAAGCGCTGAAGCTTTCTTT
CASSWDIRSAEAFF
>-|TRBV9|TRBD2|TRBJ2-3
TGTGCCAGCAGCGTGACTGGGGGACTAGCGGTCACAGATACGCAGTATTTT
CASSVTGGLAVTDTQYF
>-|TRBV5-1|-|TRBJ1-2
TGCGCCAGCAGCCCGGGGAGATTTAACTATGGCTACACCTTC
CASSPGRFNYGYTF
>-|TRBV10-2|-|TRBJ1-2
TGCGCCAGCAGTGAGAGGGAGGGCTTGTATAATGGCTACACCTTC
CASSEREGLYNGYTF
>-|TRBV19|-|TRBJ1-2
TGTGCCAGTAGTATCGTTGGGCAGGGGATCGACTACACCTTC
CASSIVGQGIDYTF
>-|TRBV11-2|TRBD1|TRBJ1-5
TGTGCCAGCAGCTCACAGGGGAATCAGCCCCAGCATTTT
CASSSQGNQPQHF
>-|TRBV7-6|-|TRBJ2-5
TGTGCCAGCAGCTTACATATCGCGACAGAGACCCCCAGGGAGACCCAGTACTTC
CASSLHIATETPRETQYF
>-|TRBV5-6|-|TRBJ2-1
TGTGCCAGCAGCGCAGATACAGGTTACAATGAGCAGTTCTTC
CASSADTGYNEQFF
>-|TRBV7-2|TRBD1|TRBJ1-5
TGTGCCAGCAGCAACACAGGGGTTTATCAGCCCCAGCATTTT
CASSNTGVYQPQHF
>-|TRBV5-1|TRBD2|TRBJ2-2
TGCGCCAGCAGCTCTGTAGCGGGAGGGCCGGTCGGGGAGCTGTTTTTT
CASSSVAGGPVGELFF
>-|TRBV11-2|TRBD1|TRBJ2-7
TGTGCCAGCAGCTTATCCGGGACAGGGTTTTACGAGCAGTACTTC
CASSLSGTGFYEQYF
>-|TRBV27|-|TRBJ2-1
TGTGCCAGCAGTTCGGACTATAGGGGGCTCAATGAGCAGTTCTTC
CASSSDYRGLNEQFF
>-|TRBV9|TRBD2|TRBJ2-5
TGTGCCAGCAGCGTAGAAGGACTAGCGCGGCAAGAGACCCAGTACTTC
CASSVEGLARQETQYF
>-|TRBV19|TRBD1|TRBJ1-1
TGTGCCAGTAGTCTTGAGAACAGGGGGAACACTGAAGCTTTCTTT
CASSLENRGNTEAFF
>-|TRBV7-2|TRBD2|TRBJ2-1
TGTGCCAGCAGCTTAGTAGCGGGGAGCGGCAATGAGCAGTTCTTC
CASSLVAGSGNEQFF
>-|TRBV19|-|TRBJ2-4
TGTGCCAGTAGCACCCTCCCAGTGAACATTCAGTACTTC
CASSTLPVNIQYF
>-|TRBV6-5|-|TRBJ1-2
TGTGCCAGCAGTTACTCGGCGGGGAACTATGGCTACACCTTC
CASSYSAGNYGYTF
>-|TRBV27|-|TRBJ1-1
TGTGCCAGCAGTCTCCTACGTGGACAAGTGCAAACTGAAGCTTTCTTT
CASSLLRGQVQTEAFF
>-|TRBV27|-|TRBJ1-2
TGTGCCAGCAGTACCTACCGGGAGGATGGCTACACCTTC
CASSTYREDGYTF
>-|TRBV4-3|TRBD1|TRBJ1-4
TGCGCCAGCAGCCAAGTAAGTGGACAGGCGGGAGAAAAACTGTTTTTT
CASSQVSGQAGEKLFF
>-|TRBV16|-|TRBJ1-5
TGTGCCAGCAGCCCTACGACAGAACCCCATCAGCCCCAGCATTTT
CASSPTTEPHQPQHF
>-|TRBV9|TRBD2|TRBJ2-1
TGTGCCAGCAGCGGTACTAGCGGTATCTACAATGAGCAGTTCTTC
CASSGTSGIYNEQFF
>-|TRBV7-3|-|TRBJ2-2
TGTGCCAGCAGCTTATCTCTAGCCCGGGAGTCGCCCGGGGAGCTGTTTTTT
CASSLSLARESPGELFF
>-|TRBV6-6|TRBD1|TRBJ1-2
TGTGCCAGCAGTCAATCCTGGACAGGCTCGGCAGGTGGCTACACCTTC
CASSQSWTGSAGGYTF
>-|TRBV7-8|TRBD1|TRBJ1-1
TGTGCCAGCAGCGTCCGGGACAGGGACACTGAAGCTTTCTTT
CASSVRDRDTEAFF